A single sample gave rise to the 27 T cell receptor beta chains below, sequenced in a study of shared clonotypes between healthy human individuals. Naive CD8 cells, CD45RO-negative and positively selected for CCR7, excluded terminally differentiated effector memory CD45RA+ cells. Sequencing used immunoSEQ multiplex PCR; TCRdb keeps in-frame clones, though not all of them. The sample comprises approximately 840,000 clones, roughly 96% of which are singletons, and about 0.25% rests with the top ten. Sample: naive CD8+ T cells sorted from blood. The receptors stem from a man aged 25 to 40 in good health.

The chain recombines TRBV29-1 with TRBJ2-1; TRBD1 or TRBD2 may be the D gene (7 bases each). The germline V gene has CDR1 SQVTM and CDR2 ANQGSEA. Trimming took off 7 bases at V and 0 bases at J, with 13 bases between the two ends. The CDR3 runs 14 residues. CDR3: CSGGGQHSYNEQFF. The CDR3 nucleotides read TGCAGCGGGGGGGGACAGCACTCCTACAATGAGCAGTTCTTC.

The chain joins TRBV11-3 to TRBJ2-2, with 9 bases fitting TRBD1. CDR3 size: 17 residues. The ends lost 2 bases at V and 3 bases at J; junction bases unmatched: 7. Germline CDR1 reads SGHNT; CDR2 reads YENEEA. CDR3 sequence (DNA): TGTGCCAGCAGCTTACGCACGGGGACAGGGTACACCGGGGAGCTGTTTTTT. Protein sequence: CASSLRTGTGYTGELFF.

This chain links TRBV7-2 with TRBJ2-2, with D perhaps given as TRBD1 or TRBD2 (5 bases each). The CDR3 contains 15 residues. Between the trimmed V and J ends, which lost 5 bases and 4 bases, there was a span of 14 bases. Germline V CDR1 and CDR2: SGHTA, FQGNSA. The DNA of the CDR3 is TGTGCCAGCAGCGGGGGACGGGCGACCACCGGGGAGCTGTTTTTT. Translated, it gives CASSGGRATTGELFF.

This rearrangement joins TRBV11-2 to TRBJ1-5; 7 bases match TRBD1. The CDR3 loop spans 14 amino acids. J was trimmed by 5 bases and V by 2 bases; bases with no gene match: 3. Germline CDR1 SGHAT, CDR2 FQNNGV. The CDR3 bases are TGTGCCAGCAGCTTAACAGGGGCCGATCAGCCCCAGCATTTT. This gives the protein CASSLTGADQPQHF.

The rearrangement joins TRBV11-3 to TRBJ2-1, with TRBD1 as a possible D gene (6 bases). In germline, CDR1 is SGHNT, CDR2 YENEEA. This CDR3 is 15 amino acids long. The V end was cut by 5 bases, the J end by 2 bases, with 13 bases between. CDR3 sequence: CASSQGPGTYNEQFF. The CDR3 DNA reads TGTGCCAGCAGCCAGGGGCCCGGGACCTACAATGAGCAGTTCTTC.

The rearrangement links TRBV27 to TRBJ1-4; no reliable D call. Germline V gives CDR1 MNHEY, CDR2 SMNVEV (reference sequence). V was cut by 3 bases and J by 7 bases, with 9 bases left in between. The CDR3 loop spans 13 amino acids. Here the CDR3 DNA reads TGTGCCAGCAGTTTTTTGATGGGTGAAAAACTGTTTTTT. It specifies CASSFLMGEKLFF. Using reference TRBV27 and TRBJ1-4 for the parts outside the CDR3, the full variable domain is EAQVTQNPRYLITVTGKKLTVTCSQNMNHEYMSWYRQDPGLGLRQIYYSMNVEVTDKGDVPEGYKVSRKEKRNFPLILESPSPNQTSLYFCASSFLMGEKLFFGSGTQLSVL.

The V gene is TRBV7-9, the J gene TRBJ2-1, with 7 positions matching TRBD2. Germline assignment: CDR1 SEHNR and CDR2 FQNEAQ (reference sequence). V was clipped by 4 bases and J by 12 bases; unmatched bases: 6. The CDR3 covers 12 residues. DNA of the CDR3: TGTGCCAGCAGCTCGAGCGGGGTTGGGCAGTTCTTC. Its translation is CASSSSGVGQFF.

V is TRBV27 and J is TRBJ2-5, with 12 bases identical to TRBD2. With 5 bases clipped from V and 2 bases from J, the junction kept 9 bases outside the gene matches. Germline V gene lookup returns CDR1 MNHEY and CDR2 SMNVEV (reference sequence). The CDR3 totals 17 residues. CDR3 nucleotide sequence: TGTGCCAGCAGTCCGTACCCGACTAGCGGGAGTCAAGAGACCCAGTACTTC. Its translation: CASSPYPTSGSQETQYF.

The DNA for the CDR3 is TGTGCCAGCAGCTTAGGACAGGATTGGGTTGGGACCACCTACGAGCAGTACTTC. Protein: CASSLGQDWVGTTYEQYF. The chain employs TRBV11-2 and TRBJ2-7; D is perhaps TRBD1 (6 bases). Germline-derived CDR1 and CDR2 are SGHAT and FQNNGV. The CDR3 spans 18 residues. V lost 1 base and J lost 2, with 21 bases in between.

The chain combines TRBV6-1 with TRBJ2-7; 13 nucleotides agree with TRBD2. The CDR3 spans 16 residues. The ends lost 4 bases at V and 2 bases at J; junction bases unmatched: 5. Germline lookup yields CDR1 MNHNS and CDR2 SASEGT. The DNA of the CDR3 is TGTGCCAGCAGTGCCGAGGGACTAGCGGGAACCTACGAGCAGTACTTC. Encoded protein: CASSAEGLAGTYEQYF.

The rearrangement links TRBV27 to TRBJ2-7; TRBD2 matches at 8 bases. Germline V CDR1 and CDR2: MNHEY, SMNVEV (reference sequence). V shed 0 bases, J shed 1 base, and the junction held 17 bases outside the gene matches. This CDR3 is 20 amino acids long. The CDR3, as DNA: TGTGCCAGCAGTTTATCGATGGGGATAGGCGGGACTAGTCTTTCCTACGAGCAGTACTTC. It codes for CASSLSMGIGGTSLSYEQYF.

The V call is TRBV27, the J call TRBJ2-3; TRBD2 agrees at 9 bases. J was trimmed by 2 bases and V by 2 bases; bases with no gene match: 8. The germline V gene has CDR1 MNHEY and CDR2 SMNVEV (reference sequence). The CDR3 totals 17 residues. CDR3 in amino acids: CASSLGWASGITDTQYF. CDR3 DNA sequence: TGTGCCAGCAGTTTAGGATGGGCTAGCGGGATCACAGATACGCAGTATTTT.

The rearrangement joins TRBV7-6 to TRBJ2-7; tentatively, D is TRBD1 (5 bases). Per the germline V gene, CDR1 is SGHVS and CDR2 is FNYEAQ. The CDR3 consists of 14 residues. The V gene lost 5 bases and the J gene lost 4 bases, with 15 bases spanning the gap. This chain's CDR3 is CASSPFTAGYEQYF. For the CDR3, the DNA is TGTGCCAGCAGCCCCTTCACCGCAGGGTACGAGCAGTACTTC.

J is TRBJ1-3 and V is TRBV7-2; D is unclear. The germline V and J ends were trimmed by 4 bases and 4 bases, with 11 bases remaining between them. The CDR3 spans 14 residues. The germline CDR1 and CDR2 sequences are SGHTA and FQGNSA. The CDR3 DNA follows: TGTGCCAGCAGCTCCCCAGGCGGCGGAAACACCATATATTTT. Protein product: CASSSPGGGNTIYF.

V is TRBV9 and J is TRBJ1-3, with D unresolved. From germline, CDR1 is SGDLS and CDR2 YYNGEE. This CDR3 has 15 residues. Deletions cut 3 bases from V and 0 bases from J, with 10 bases between. CDR3 sequence: CASSGRTSSGNTIYF. CDR3 coding DNA: TGTGCCAGCAGCGGACGCACCAGCTCTGGAAACACCATATATTTT. The full variable domain, in which reference TRBV9 and TRBJ1-3 provide the parts outside the CDR3, is DSGVTQTPKHLITATGQRVTLRCSPRSGDLSVYWYQQSLDQGLQFLIQYYNGEERAKGNILERFSAQQFPDLHSELNLSSLELGDSALYFCASSGRTSSGNTIYFGEGSWLTVV.

This rearrangement joins TRBV27 to TRBJ2-1; 7 nucleotides match TRBD1. The trim removed 3 bases at V and 3 bases at J, leaving 5 bases unmatched. This CDR3 is built from 15 residues. Per germline, CDR1 MNHEY and CDR2 SMNVEV (reference sequence). CDR3 amino acids: CASSFTGADYNEQFF. CDR3 bases: TGTGCCAGCAGTTTCACAGGGGCCGACTACAATGAGCAGTTCTTC.

The rearrangement uses TRBV13 and TRBJ1-1, with a tentative D call TRBD1 (6 bases). The CDR3 loop spans 15 amino acids. Germline V lookup: CDR1 PRHDT, CDR2 FYEKMQ (reference sequence). V was pared by 5 bases and J by 0 bases, with 13 bases between. CDR3 sequence (DNA): TGTGCCAGCAGCGCAAGGACAGAAATGAACACTGAAGCTTTCTTT. This translates into CASSARTEMNTEAFF.

V and J are TRBV9 and TRBJ2-2; no definite D call. V was cut by 0 bases and J by 3 bases, with 12 bases left in between. From germline, CDR1 is SGDLS and CDR2 YYNGEE. The CDR3 sequence is 16 residues long. The CDR3 coding sequence is TGTGCCAGCAGCGTAGGTGATCGGCTGGACACCGGGGAGCTGTTTTTT. Its protein is CASSVGDRLDTGELFF.

This clone was counted once. The genes are TRBV9 and TRBJ2-3; a weak D match, TRBD1 (5 bases). CDR3 length: 14 amino acids. Germline V CDR1 and CDR2: SGDLS, YYNGEE. V was shortened by 3 bases and J by 6 bases, with 14 bases between the two germline ends. The CDR3 protein is CASSAPRGADTQYF. CDR3 nucleotide sequence: TGTGCCAGCAGCGCCCCAAGGGGTGCGGATACGCAGTATTTT.

CDR3 coding DNA: TGTGCCAGCAGCAGGACTAGCGGGATATATGAGCAGTTCTTC. Translation gives CASSRTSGIYEQFF. The chain combines TRBV5-6 with TRBJ2-1, with 12 bases matching TRBD2. V dropped 4 bases and J dropped 8; count of bases not matched to a gene: 4. Germline V gives CDR1 SGHDT, CDR2 YYEEEE. This CDR3 has 14 amino acids.

CDR3 nucleotides: TGTGCCAGCAGTTTTAGACGGCCGAATAGCAATCAGCCCCAGCATTTT. It yields the protein CASSFRRPNSNQPQHF. The J gene is TRBJ1-5, the V gene TRBV28; D is ambiguous. The CDR3 extends over 16 amino acids. V was trimmed by 3 bases and J by 0 bases, leaving 12 bases between them. Looked up from germline, CDR1 is MDHEN and CDR2 is SYDVKM.

CDR3 DNA: TGTGCCACCCCGGGCGGGGTGGGGAACACCGGGGAGCTGTTTTTT. Protein sequence: CATPGGVGNTGELFF. The chain is built from TRBV6-1 and TRBJ2-2, with a weak D call TRBD2 (6 bases). Germline V CDR1 and CDR2: MNHNS, SASEGT. The CDR3 runs to 15 residues. V was cut by 10 bases and J by 1 base, with 16 bases left in between.

The chain links TRBV2 to TRBJ2-3; 14 bases fit TRBD2. CDR3 length: 11 residues. The trim removed 8 bases at V and 14 bases at J, leaving 3 bases unmatched. The V gene's germline CDR1 is SNHLY and CDR2 FYNNEI. The CDR3 coding sequence is TGTGCCAGCGAAGGGACTAGCGGGAGGTATTTT. Its protein product is CASEGTSGRYF.

This clone has a single count. The rearrangement joins TRBV7-6 to TRBJ1-4; 8 bases fit TRBD1. This CDR3 has 14 amino acids. The germline gives CDR1 SGHVS, CDR2 FNYEAQ. V shed 3 bases, J shed 5 bases, and the junction held 2 bases outside the gene matches. The CDR3 loop reads CASSLGQENEKLFF. CDR3 in DNA: TGTGCCAGCAGCTTGGGACAGGAGAATGAAAAACTGTTTTTT.

The DNA of the CDR3 is TGTGCCAGCAGCCCCGAGGTAGCGGGCCTCACAGATACGCAGTATTTT. The encoded protein is CASSPEVAGLTDTQYF. The rearrangement joins TRBV7-3 to TRBJ2-3, with TRBD2 matching 7 bases. The CDR3 totals 16 residues. Germline loops: CDR1 SGHTA, CDR2 FQGTGA. With V trimmed by 5 bases and J by 2 bases, 10 bases remained unmatched.

The genes are TRBV27 and TRBJ1-5, with D possibly being TRBD1 (5 bases). The germline V gene has CDR1 MNHEY and CDR2 SMNVEV (reference sequence). V was clipped by 3 bases and J by 4 bases, with 13 bases between them. The CDR3 length is 15 residues. The DNA for the CDR3 is TGTGCCAGCAGTTTCATCGGGACGGAGAATCAGCCCCAGCATTTT. Translated, it gives CASSFIGTENQPQHF.

The chain carries TRBV7-9 and TRBJ2-7; D is unresolved. Between the trimmed V and J ends, which lost 4 bases and 0 bases, there was a span of 13 bases. This CDR3 has 15 amino acids. The V gene's germline CDR1 is SEHNR and CDR2 FQNEAQ (reference sequence). For the CDR3, the DNA is TGTGCCAGCAGCTCTTCGATCCCCGGCTCCTACGAGCAGTACTTC. As protein: CASSSSIPGSYEQYF.